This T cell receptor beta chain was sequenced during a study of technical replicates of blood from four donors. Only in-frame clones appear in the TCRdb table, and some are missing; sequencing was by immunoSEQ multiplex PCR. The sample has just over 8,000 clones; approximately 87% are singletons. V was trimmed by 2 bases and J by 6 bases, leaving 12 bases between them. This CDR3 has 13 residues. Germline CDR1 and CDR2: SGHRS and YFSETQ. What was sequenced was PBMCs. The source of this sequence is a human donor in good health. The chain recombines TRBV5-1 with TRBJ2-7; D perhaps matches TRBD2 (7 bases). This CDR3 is CASSFGAGAEQYF. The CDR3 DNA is TGCGCCAGCAGCTTCGGTGCGGGGGCCGAGCAGTACTTC.